The source of this T cell receptor beta chain is a study of OX40 agonist ivuxolimab in advanced cancers. As for the study in general: Treatment of patients was with ivuxolimab, an agonistic anti-OX40 (CD134) antibody. A male proportion of 70% to 90% was recorded, with mean age about 62 years and range about 23 to 90.

This clone was seen a few times. This table comes from immunoSEQ multiplex PCR, and its TCRdb copy is limited to in-frame clones, with some not included. The sample includes about 37,000 clones, approximately 80% of them seen just once. Between the trimmed V and J ends, which lost 0 bases and 3 bases, there was a span of 9 bases. Germline V lookup: CDR1 LGHNA, CDR2 YNFKEQ. The CDR3 length is 14 residues. This chain connects TRBV4-2 to TRBJ2-7, with D maybe TRBD1 (5 bases). The source material was CD4+ or CD8+ T cells sorted from blood, sampled in a trial of the OX40 agonist ivuxolimab. The clonotype originates from an adult with an advanced solid tumor such as melanoma, head and neck, liver or kidney cancer. The CDR3 nucleotides read TGTGCCAGCAGCCAAGAAGTCAGGGACTACGAGCAGTACTTC. It translates to CASSQEVRDYEQYF.